This entry features one T cell receptor beta chain sequence. The antigen remains undetermined. The data are from a study of T cells after yellow fever vaccination. Study-wide points: Peak timing came faster in the weaker secondary response, day 5 versus 15. CD4 and CD8 compartments shared a small share of clonotypes, likely from convergent recombination. The booster saw the reappearance of most primary-vaccination clones (roughly 95% CD4, about 88% CD8).

The germline V gene encodes CDR1 GTSNPN and CDR2 SVGIG (reference sequence). The CDR3 sequence is 14 residues long. V was trimmed by 0 bases and J by 2 bases, leaving 11 bases between them. TCRdb reprocessed the 5' RACE reads via MiXCR and lists one record per CDR3 protein. The sample records hundreds of thousands of distinct CDR3 sequences, about 9.9% being singletons. The chain recombines TRBV30 with TRBJ2-7; D possibly corresponds to TRBD2 (5 bases). The material was PBMCs, obtained on the day of the first yellow fever vaccination. The receptor comes from a man aged 18-30 years who received the YFV17D yellow fever vaccine. The CDR3 reads CAWSVGLATYEQYF. The CDR3, as DNA: TGTGCCTGGAGTGTAGGGCTAGCAACCTACGAGCAGTACTTC. The complete variable domain, with remaining parts taken from reference TRBV30 and TRBJ2-7, reads SQTIHQWPATLVQPVGSPLSLECTVEGTSNPNLYWYRQAAGRGLQLLFYSVGIGQISSEVPQNLSASRPQDRQFILSSKKLLLSDSGFYLCAWSVGLATYEQYFGPGTRLTVT.